Shown below are 19 T cell receptor beta chains from a single sample sequenced in a study of graft-versus-host responses after intestinal transplantation. Assay: immunoSEQ multiplex PCR; the TCRdb copy retains only in-frame clones and omits some. The profile covers about 47,000 clones, with approximately 95% appearing a single time and under 0.25% taken by the ten largest. For these receptors, no antigen is known. Here the sequenced sample was unstimulated CD8+ T cells sorted from spleen or lymph node cells, taken before transplant. The receptors derive from a human donor who was the organ donor for an intestinal transplant.

The chain carries TRBV4-1 and TRBJ1-6; D is ambiguous. The germline gives CDR1 MGHRA, CDR2 YSYEKL. Trimming stripped 0 bases from V and 6 bases from J, with 9 bases between. The length of the CDR3 is 15 residues. The CDR3 reads CASSQDNRPNSPLHF. CDR3 bases: TGCGCCAGCAGCCAAGATAACCGTCCTAATTCACCCCTCCACTTT.

The V gene is TRBV5-1, the J gene TRBJ1-1; tentatively, D is TRBD1 (5 bases). Trimming stripped 0 bases from V and 4 bases from J, with 19 bases between. CDR3 length: 17 residues. Germline loops: CDR1 SGHRS, CDR2 YFSETQ. The chain's CDR3 is CASSLGAGTSGFTEAFF. CDR3 nucleotide sequence: TGCGCCAGCAGCTTGGGTGCAGGGACCTCAGGGTTCACTGAAGCTTTCTTT.

This chain uses TRBV9 with TRBJ1-2, with D possibly matching TRBD1 (5 bases). Germline V gene sequence: CDR1 SGDLS, CDR2 YYNGEE. The CDR3 sequence is 15 residues long. The V gene lost 4 bases and the J gene lost 4 bases, with 17 bases spanning the gap. DNA of the CDR3: TGTGCCAGCAGCACCCAGATGGCAGGGACCTATGGCTACACCTTC. Its protein product is CASSTQMAGTYGYTF. Full variable domain (rest looked up from reference TRBV9 and TRBJ1-2): DSGVTQTPKHLITATGQRVTLRCSPRSGDLSVYWYQQSLDQGLQFLIQYYNGEERAKGNILERFSAQQFPDLHSELNLSSLELGDSALYFCASSTQMAGTYGYTFGSGTRLTVV.

The CDR3 reads CASSQDSGEQYF. The CDR3 DNA follows: TGTGCCAGCAGTCAGGACAGTGGCGAGCAGTACTTC. The chain is built from TRBV6-5 and TRBJ2-7; maybe TRBD1 (6 bases). V lost 5 bases to trimming and J lost 6 bases, with 11 bases between them. The CDR3 sequence is 12 residues long. CDR1 and CDR2 (germline): MNHEY, SVGAGI.

J is TRBJ1-2 and V is TRBV15; 8 bases match TRBD1. The CDR3 is 16 residues long. Germline CDR1 and CDR2: LNHNV and YYDKDF (reference sequence). The ends lost 6 bases at V and 3 bases at J; junction bases unmatched: 12. This CDR3 reads CATSNEPDREDYGYTF. The CDR3 DNA sequence: TGTGCCACCAGTAACGAACCGGACAGGGAGGACTATGGCTACACCTTC.

The V and J genes are TRBV9 and TRBJ1-4, with unresolved D. The CDR3 consists of 13 residues. Germline V gene sequence: CDR1 SGDLS, CDR2 YYNGEE. Between the trimmed V and J ends, which lost 0 bases and 4 bases, there was a span of 4 bases. CDR3 nucleotide sequence: TGTGCCAGCAGCGTAGGCAGTAATGAAAAACTGTTTTTT. Its translation: CASSVGSNEKLFF. Complete variable domain (other parts from reference TRBV9 and TRBJ1-4): DSGVTQTPKHLITATGQRVTLRCSPRSGDLSVYWYQQSLDQGLQFLIQYYNGEERAKGNILERFSAQQFPDLHSELNLSSLELGDSALYFCASSVGSNEKLFFGSGTQLSVL.

The chain recombines TRBV29-1 with TRBJ2-2; D is uncertain. Germline assignment: CDR1 SQVTM and CDR2 ANQGSEA. CDR3 length equals 15 residues. V shed 0 bases and J shed 2 bases, with 10 bases lying between them. CDR3 region: CSVEDLIENTGELFF. The DNA for the CDR3 is TGCAGCGTTGAAGACCTCATAGAAAACACCGGGGAGCTGTTTTTT.

The chain couples TRBV5-4 to TRBJ1-2; D perhaps matches TRBD1 (5 bases). CDR1 is SGHNT and CDR2 is YYREEE in the germline V gene (reference sequence). V lost 0 bases, J lost 5 bases, and 8 bases lay in between. This CDR3 is built from 13 residues. CDR3 sequence reads: CASSLGGDYGYTF. In DNA form, the CDR3 reads TGTGCCAGCAGCTTGGGAGGGGATTATGGCTACACCTTC. The complete variable domain, with remaining parts taken from reference TRBV5-4 and TRBJ1-2, reads ETGVTQSPTHLIKTRGQQVTLRCSSQSGHNTVSWYQQALGQGPQFIFQYYREEENGRGNFPPRFSGLQFPNYSSELNVNALELDDSALYLCASSLGGDYGYTFGSGTRLTVV.

The chain uses TRBV5-1 and TRBJ2-7, with TRBD1 matching over 8 bases. This CDR3 is 14 amino acids long. Trimming took 1 base from V and 5 from J; bases not matched to a gene: 5. Germline-derived CDR1 and CDR2 are SGHRS and YFSETQ. CDR3 sequence (DNA): TGCGCCAGCAGCTTGTATGGGACAGGTAACGAGCAGTACTTC. Its protein is CASSLYGTGNEQYF.

This clone was counted once. This chain joins TRBV4-3 and TRBJ2-5; 7 bases agree with TRBD1. This CDR3 is 15 amino acids long. With V trimmed by 3 bases and J by 4 bases, 8 bases remained unmatched. Germline values: CDR1 LGHNA, CDR2 YSLEER. The CDR3 nucleotides read TGCGCCAGCAGCCAGGCCACAGGGGACGGAGAGACCCAGTACTTC. It translates to CASSQATGDGETQYF.

This CDR3 is CASSPGTASYNEQFF. As DNA, the CDR3 is TGTGCCAGCTCACCTGGGACAGCCTCCTACAATGAGCAGTTCTTC. V is TRBV18 and J is TRBJ2-1, with 7 bases that match TRBD1. Germline CDR1 reads KGHSH; CDR2 reads LQKENI. The CDR3 has 15 residues. Trimming at V came to 3 bases and at J to 0 bases, leaving 2 bases not matched to a gene.

This chain uses TRBV4-1 with TRBJ2-1; D ambiguous. Trimming removed 2 bases at V and 5 bases at J, with 7 bases between. The CDR3 covers 13 residues. CDR1 and CDR2 (germline): MGHRA, YSYEKL. The CDR3 region has the DNA TGCGCCAGCAGCCAAAAGGGAAACAATGAGCAGTTCTTC. It is translated as CASSQKGNNEQFF.

The chain is built from TRBV10-3 and TRBJ2-7; D possibly corresponds to TRBD1 (6 bases). V was clipped by 2 bases and J by 6 bases, with 8 bases between them. The CDR3 is made up of 12 amino acids. Germline V gene lookup returns CDR1 ENHRY and CDR2 SYGVKD. The CDR3 sequence is CAISETGFEQYF. The DNA for the CDR3 is TGTGCCATCAGTGAGACAGGGTTCGAGCAGTACTTC.

This clone was found once. This chain joins TRBV4-1 and TRBJ1-6; 9 nucleotides line up with TRBD1. Germline V gene sequence: CDR1 MGHRA, CDR2 YSYEKL. There are 17 residues in the CDR3. Trimming took 0 bases from V and 9 from J; bases not matched to a gene: 9. The CDR3: CASSQEGTGRGLSPLHF. CDR3 nucleotides: TGCGCCAGCAGCCAAGAAGGGACAGGGAGGGGACTTTCACCCCTCCACTTT.

This CDR3 is CASSPWDGSSYNEQFF. The DNA for the CDR3 is TGTGCCAGCAGCCCTTGGGACGGTAGCTCCTACAATGAGCAGTTCTTC. J is TRBJ2-1 and V is TRBV5-4; either TRBD1 or TRBD2 may fit D (5 bases each). V dropped 4 bases and J dropped 0 bases, with 14 bases sitting between them. The CDR3 spans 16 residues. Germline values: CDR1 SGHNT, CDR2 YYREEE (reference sequence).

The chain links TRBV4-2 to TRBJ2-7, with TRBD2 identical over 9 bases. V was pared by 1 base and J by 1 base, with 5 bases of the junction left unmatched. Germline values: CDR1 LGHNA, CDR2 YNFKEQ. The CDR3 is 16 amino acids. CDR3 coding DNA: TGTGCCAGCAGCCAAGGGGAGACTAGCGGATCCTACGAGCAGTACTTC. Protein sequence: CASSQGETSGSYEQYF.

This clone has only one observation. The chain has TRBV9 and TRBJ1-3; tentatively, D is TRBD1 (5 bases). The CDR3 is made up of 13 amino acids. Germline lookup yields CDR1 SGDLS and CDR2 YYNGEE. Trimming removed 7 bases from V and 0 bases from J, with 8 bases in between. The CDR3 DNA follows: TGTGCCAGCGGGGGAAGCTCTGGAAACACCATATATTTT. This encodes CASGGSSGNTIYF.

The chain recombines TRBV4-3 with TRBJ2-1, with 8 bases that match TRBD2. The V gene's germline CDR1 is LGHNA and CDR2 YSLEER. There are 18 residues in the CDR3. The V gene end was trimmed by 0 bases and the J gene end by 6 bases; junction bases not matched to a gene: 13. CDR3 sequence reads: CASSQDRPSGGLGNEQFF. The DNA of the CDR3 is TGCGCCAGCAGCCAAGATCGGCCGAGCGGGGGTCTTGGCAATGAGCAGTTCTTC.

V and J are TRBV21-1 and TRBJ2-3; the table's D gene call, TRBD2, was not cross checked with the DNA. TRBV21-1 represents a pseudogene. The CDR3 has 18 residues. The CDR3 sequence is CASTTWGLAGEYTDTQYF. In nucleotides, the CDR3 is TGTGCCAGCACCACCTGGGGACTAGCGGGGGAGTACACAGATACGCAGTATTTT.